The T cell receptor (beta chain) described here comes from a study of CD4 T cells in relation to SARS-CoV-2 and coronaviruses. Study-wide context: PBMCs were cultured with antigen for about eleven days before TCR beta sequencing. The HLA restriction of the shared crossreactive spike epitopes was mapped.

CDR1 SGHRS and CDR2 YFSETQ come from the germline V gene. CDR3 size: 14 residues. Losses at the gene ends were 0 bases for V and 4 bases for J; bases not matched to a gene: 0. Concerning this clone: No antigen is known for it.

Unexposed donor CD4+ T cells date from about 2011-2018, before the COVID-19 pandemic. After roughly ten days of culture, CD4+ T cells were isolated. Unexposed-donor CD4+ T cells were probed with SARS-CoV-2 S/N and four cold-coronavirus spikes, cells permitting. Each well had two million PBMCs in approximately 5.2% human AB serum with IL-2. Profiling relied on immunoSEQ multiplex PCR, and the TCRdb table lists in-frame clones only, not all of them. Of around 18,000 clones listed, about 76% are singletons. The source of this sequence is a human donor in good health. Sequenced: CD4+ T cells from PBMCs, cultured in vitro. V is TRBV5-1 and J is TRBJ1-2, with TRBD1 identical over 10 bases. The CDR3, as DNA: TGCGCCAGCAGCTTGGGGGACAGGGGCTATGGCTACACCTTC. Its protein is CASSLGDRGYGYTF.